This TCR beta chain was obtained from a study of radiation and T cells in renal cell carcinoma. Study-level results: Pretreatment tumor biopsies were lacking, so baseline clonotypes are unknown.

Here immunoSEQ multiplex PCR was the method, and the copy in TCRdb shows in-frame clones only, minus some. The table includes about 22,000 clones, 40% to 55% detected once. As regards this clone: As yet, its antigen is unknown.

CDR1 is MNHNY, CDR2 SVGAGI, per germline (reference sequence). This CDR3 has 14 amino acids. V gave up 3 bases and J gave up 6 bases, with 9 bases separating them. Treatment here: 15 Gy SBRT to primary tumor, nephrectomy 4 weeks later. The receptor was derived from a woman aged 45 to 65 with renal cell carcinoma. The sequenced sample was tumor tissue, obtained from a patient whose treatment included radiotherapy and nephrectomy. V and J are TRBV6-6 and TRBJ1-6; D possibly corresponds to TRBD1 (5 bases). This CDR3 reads CASSYDSLNSPLHF. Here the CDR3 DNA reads TGTGCCAGCAGTTATGACAGTCTTAATTCACCCCTCCACTTT.